The T cell receptor (beta chain) under discussion was sequenced for a study of shared clonotypes between healthy human individuals. The CDR3 is 13 amino acids. Per the germline V gene, CDR1 is MNHEY and CDR2 is SMNVEV (reference sequence). V lost 6 bases, J lost 5 bases, and 13 bases lay in between. Worth noting for this clone: Antigen unknown.

The naive CD8 fraction comprised CD45RO-negative cells positively selected for CCR7 and excluded terminally differentiated effector memory CD45RA+ cells. The study enrolled healthy HIV-negative adults without recent acute infections or vaccinations as donors. Every donor was a Caucasian adult from Nashville, Tennessee. Profiling relied on immunoSEQ multiplex PCR, and the TCRdb table lists in-frame clones only, not all of them. The sample records roughly 1,800,000 clones, about 95% being singletons. Study outcomes and limitations: Non-shared clonotypes showed lower generation probabilities than clonotypes common to all four donors. Sharing across a handful of donors was seen in 4% to 6.5% of naive CD4 clonotypes.

Sequences were obtained from naive CD8+ T cells sorted from blood. This sequence originates from a man in his late teens or twenties in good health. The chain joins TRBV27 to TRBJ1-2; D is possibly TRBD1 (6 bases). The chain's CDR3 is CASRMRGAYGYTF. For the CDR3, the DNA is TGTGCCAGCAGAATGAGGGGGGCGTATGGCTACACCTTC.